The rows below give T cell receptor beta chains drawn from one sample of a study of blood T cells in healthy people across ages. TCRdb re-analysed the 5' RACE reads in MiXCR, keeping a single row per CDR3 protein. Here the sample spans 1.5 million to 2 million distinct CDR3 sequences, approximately 30% being singletons. Sequences were obtained from blood. These receptors originate from a young woman in good health. Both conserved end residues are part of each CDR3. D genes are given only for firm matches. Clone sizes are given selectively: once, few, many, or a class where the clone is expanded.

TRBV7-9	TRBD2	TRBJ2-3	.	CASGLWGRTSGGVRTDTQYF	TGTGCCAGCGGCTTATGGGGCCGGACTAGCGGGGGGGTAAGAACAGATACGCAGTATTTT
TRBV20-1	TRBD2	TRBJ2-1	many	CSASRGTSGSYNEQFF	TGCAGTGCTAGCCGAGGGACTAGCGGTTCCTACAATGAGCAGTTCTTC
TRBV10-3	TRBD2	TRBJ2-1	few	CAISGFSGRISYNEQFF	TGTGCCATCAGTGGGTTTAGCGGGAGGATCTCCTACAATGAGCAGTTCTTC
TRBV20-1	.	TRBJ2-3	few	CSAGGTSSTDTQYF	TGCAGTGCTGGCGGGACTTCTAGCACAGATACGCAGTATTTT
TRBV12-3/TRBV12-4	.	TRBJ2-5	.	CASSSEGGAGETQYF	TGTGCCAGCAGTTCCGAAGGGGGGGCCGGAGAGACCCAGTACTTC
TRBV10-1	.	TRBJ1-1	.	CASSESKEGNTEAFF	TGCGCCAGCAGTGAGTCGAAGGAGGGGAACACTGAAGCTTTCTTT
TRBV24-1	.	TRBJ2-1	.	CAATRSPNYNEQFF	TGTGCCGCCACCCGAAGCCCAAACTACAATGAGCAGTTCTTC
TRBV9	TRBD2	TRBJ2-7	few	CASSHPGGLADYEQYF	TGTGCCAGCAGCCACCCAGGGGGACTAGCGGACTACGAGCAGTACTTC
TRBV18	TRBD2	TRBJ2-3	.	CASSTIGREAQYF	TGTGCCAGCTCAACCATAGGGAGGGAGGCGCAGTATTTT
TRBV3-1	.	TRBJ2-4	.	CASSQRGKLSNEQYF	TGTGCCAGCAGCCAACGGGGGAAGTTGAGTAATGAGCAGTACTTC
TRBV14	TRBD2	TRBJ2-7	few	CASSPREREGYEQYF	TGTGCCAGCAGCCCCAGGGAGCGGGAGGGGTACGAGCAGTACTTC
TRBV27	.	TRBJ2-7	.	CASSLYPRAYEQYF	TGTGCCAGCAGTTTATACCCCAGGGCCTACGAGCAGTACTTC
TRBV28	.	TRBJ2-5	.	CASTPLTGLETRYF	TGTGCCAGCACCCCCTTGACAGGTTTAGAGACCCGGTACTTC
TRBV27	TRBD1	TRBJ1-5	.	CASSGRQGVQPQHF	TGTGCCAGCAGCGGTAGACAGGGGGTTCAGCCCCAGCATTTT
TRBV10-3	.	TRBJ1-5	.	CAIAGSGQPQHF	TGTGCCATCGCTGGGAGCGGACAGCCCCAGCATTTT